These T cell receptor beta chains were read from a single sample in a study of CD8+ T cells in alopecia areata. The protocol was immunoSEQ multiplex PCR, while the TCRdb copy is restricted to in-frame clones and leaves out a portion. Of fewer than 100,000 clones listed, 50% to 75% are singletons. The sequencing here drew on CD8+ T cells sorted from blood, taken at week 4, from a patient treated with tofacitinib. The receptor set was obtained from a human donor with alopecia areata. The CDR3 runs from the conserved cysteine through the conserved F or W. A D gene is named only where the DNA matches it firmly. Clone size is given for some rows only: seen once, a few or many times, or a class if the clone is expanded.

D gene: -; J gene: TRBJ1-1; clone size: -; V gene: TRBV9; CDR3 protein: CASSVEQGNTEAFF; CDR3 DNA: TGTGCCAGCAGCGTCGAACAGGGGAACACTGAAGCTTTCTTT
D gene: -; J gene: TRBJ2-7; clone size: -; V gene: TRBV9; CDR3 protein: CASSVAGQLGAYEQYF; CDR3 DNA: TGTGCCAGCAGCGTAGCGGGCCAGCTAGGAGCCTACGAGCAGTACTTC
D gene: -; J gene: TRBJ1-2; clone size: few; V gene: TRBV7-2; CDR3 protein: CASSETVAGWLDGYTF; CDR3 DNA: TGTGCCAGCAGCGAGACGGTCGCAGGATGGCTAGATGGCTACACCTTC
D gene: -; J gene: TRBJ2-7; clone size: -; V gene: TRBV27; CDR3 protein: CASRRGYPYEQYF; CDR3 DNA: TGTGCCAGCAGGAGAGGGTACCCCTACGAGCAGTACTTC
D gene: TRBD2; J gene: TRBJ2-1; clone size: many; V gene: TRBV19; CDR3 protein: CASSIGGSGSRDEQFF; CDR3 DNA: TGTGCCAGTAGTATAGGAGGGAGCGGGAGTCGCGATGAGCAGTTCTTC
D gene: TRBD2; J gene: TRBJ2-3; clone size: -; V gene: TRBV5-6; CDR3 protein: CASSLGTSGKRDTQYF; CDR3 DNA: TGTGCCAGCAGCTTGGGGACTAGCGGGAAAAGGGATACGCAGTATTTT
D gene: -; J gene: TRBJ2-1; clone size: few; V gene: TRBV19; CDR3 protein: CASSPQSSGNEQFF; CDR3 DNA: TGTGCCAGTAGTCCCCAGTCCAGTGGCAATGAGCAGTTCTTC
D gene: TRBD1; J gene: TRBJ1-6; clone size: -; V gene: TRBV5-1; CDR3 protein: CASSDTTGNSPLHF; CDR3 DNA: TGCGCCAGCAGCGATACGACAGGGAATTCACCCCTCCACTTT
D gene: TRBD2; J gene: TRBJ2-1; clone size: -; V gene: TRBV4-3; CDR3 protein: CASSQALSGLVSYNEQFF; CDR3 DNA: TGCGCCAGCAGCCAGGCTCTCTCGGGACTAGTATCCTACAATGAGCAGTTCTTC
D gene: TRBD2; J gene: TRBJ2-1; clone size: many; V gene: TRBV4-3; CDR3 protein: CASSPGPSGGYNEQFF; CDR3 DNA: TGCGCCAGCAGCCCGGGTCCTAGCGGAGGTTACAATGAGCAGTTCTTC
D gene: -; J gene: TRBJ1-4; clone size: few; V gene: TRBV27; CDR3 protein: CASSLLGGTNEKLFF; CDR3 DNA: TGTGCCAGCAGTTTATTGGGGGGAACTAATGAAAAACTGTTTTTT
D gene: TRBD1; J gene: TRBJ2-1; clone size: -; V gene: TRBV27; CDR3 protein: CASSKTGGNEQFF; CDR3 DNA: TGTGCCAGCAGTAAGACAGGGGGCAATGAGCAGTTCTTC
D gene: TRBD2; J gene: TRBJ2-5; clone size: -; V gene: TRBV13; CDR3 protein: CASSQRGGTRETQYF; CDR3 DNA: TGTGCCAGCAGCCAGCGGGGGGGCACGAGAGAGACCCAGTACTTC
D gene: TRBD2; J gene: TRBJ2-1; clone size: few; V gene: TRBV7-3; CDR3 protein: CASSLGGLAAEQFF; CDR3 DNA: TGTGCCAGCAGCTTAGGGGGACTAGCGGCTGAGCAGTTCTTC
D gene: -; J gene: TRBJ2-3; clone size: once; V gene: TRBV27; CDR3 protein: CASSSPTDTQYF; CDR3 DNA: TGTGCCAGCAGTTCACCCACAGATACGCAGTATTTT
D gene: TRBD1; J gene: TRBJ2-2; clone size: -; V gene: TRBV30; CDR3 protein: CAWSQGQGITGELFF; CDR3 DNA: TGTGCCTGGAGTCAGGGACAGGGGATTACCGGGGAGCTGTTTTTT
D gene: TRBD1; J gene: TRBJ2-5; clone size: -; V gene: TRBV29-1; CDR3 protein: CSMNTGTGFRETQYF; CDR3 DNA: TGCAGCATGAACACCGGGACAGGGTTCCGAGAGACCCAGTACTTC
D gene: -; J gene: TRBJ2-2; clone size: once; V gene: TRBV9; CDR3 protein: CASSVEREPTGELFF; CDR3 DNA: TGTGCCAGCAGCGTAGAACGGGAGCCCACCGGGGAGCTGTTTTTT
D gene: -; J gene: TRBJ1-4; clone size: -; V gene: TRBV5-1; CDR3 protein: CASSLSFGAVGEKLFF; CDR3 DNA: TGCGCCAGCAGCTTGTCTTTCGGGGCGGTGGGTGAAAAACTGTTTTTT
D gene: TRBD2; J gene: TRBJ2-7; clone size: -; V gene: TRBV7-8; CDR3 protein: CASSLGGSGTYEQYF; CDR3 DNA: TGTGCCAGCAGCTTAGGGGGTAGCGGGACCTACGAGCAGTACTTC
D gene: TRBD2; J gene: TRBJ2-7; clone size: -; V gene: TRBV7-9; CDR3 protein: CASSLAGPGGGEQYF; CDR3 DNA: TGTGCCAGCAGCTTAGCAGGACCGGGGGGAGGTGAGCAGTACTTC
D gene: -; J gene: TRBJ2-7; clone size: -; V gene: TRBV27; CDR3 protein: CASSFYSSYEQYF; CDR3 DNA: TGTGCCAGCAGTTTTTACAGTTCCTACGAGCAGTACTTC
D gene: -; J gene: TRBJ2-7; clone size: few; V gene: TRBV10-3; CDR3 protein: CAISEASTDEQYF; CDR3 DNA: TGTGCCATCAGTGAGGCTAGCACCGACGAGCAGTACTTC
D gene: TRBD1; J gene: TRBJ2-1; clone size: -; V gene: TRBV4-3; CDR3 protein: CASSQETGEGRNEQFF; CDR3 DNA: TGCGCCAGCAGCCAAGAGACAGGGGAAGGGAGAAATGAGCAGTTCTTC
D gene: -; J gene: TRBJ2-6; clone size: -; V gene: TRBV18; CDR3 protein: CASSPSQGTSSGANVLTF; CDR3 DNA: TGTGCCAGCTCACCTTCCCAGGGTACCAGCTCTGGGGCCAACGTCCTGACTTTC
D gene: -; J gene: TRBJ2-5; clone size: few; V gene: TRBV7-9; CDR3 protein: CASSLVETQYF; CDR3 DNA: TGTGCCAGCAGCTTAGTTGAGACCCAGTACTTC
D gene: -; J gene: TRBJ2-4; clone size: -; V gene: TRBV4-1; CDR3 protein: CASSQDPGLLAKNIQYF; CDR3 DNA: TGCGCCAGCAGCCAAGATCCGGGACTGCTAGCCAAAAACATTCAGTACTTC
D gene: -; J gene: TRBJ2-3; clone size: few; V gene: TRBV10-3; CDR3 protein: CAISEPGTTDTQYF; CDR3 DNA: TGTGCCATCAGTGAACCGGGGACCACAGATACGCAGTATTTT
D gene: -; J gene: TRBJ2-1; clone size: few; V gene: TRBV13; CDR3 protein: CASSARDNEQFF; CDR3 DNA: TGTGCCAGCAGCGCCAGGGATAATGAGCAGTTCTTC
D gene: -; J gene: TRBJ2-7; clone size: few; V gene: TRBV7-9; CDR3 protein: CASSPTGGPYEQYF; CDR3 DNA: TGTGCCAGCAGCCCTACTGGGGGGCCCTACGAGCAGTACTTC
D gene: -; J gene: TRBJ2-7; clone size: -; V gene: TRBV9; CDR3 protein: CASSVATGYEQYF; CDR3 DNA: TGTGCCAGCAGCGTAGCTACAGGGTACGAGCAGTACTTC
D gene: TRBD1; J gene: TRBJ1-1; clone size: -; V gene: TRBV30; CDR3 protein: CAWSGTGAYTEAFF; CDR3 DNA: TGTGCCTGGAGCGGGACAGGGGCTTACACTGAAGCTTTCTTT
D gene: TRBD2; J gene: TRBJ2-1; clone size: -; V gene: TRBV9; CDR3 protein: CASSVAGLARNEQFF; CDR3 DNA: TGTGCCAGCAGCGTAGCAGGACTAGCCCGCAATGAGCAGTTCTTC
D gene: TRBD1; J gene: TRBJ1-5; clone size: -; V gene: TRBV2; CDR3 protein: CASSEAVQGVGQPQHF; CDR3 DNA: TGTGCCAGCAGTGAAGCGGTCCAGGGGGTAGGGCAGCCCCAGCATTTT
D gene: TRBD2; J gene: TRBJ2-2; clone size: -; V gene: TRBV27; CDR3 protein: CASRALSDGRKYGELFF; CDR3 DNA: TGTGCCAGCAGAGCCCTTTCCGACGGGAGGAAATACGGGGAGCTGTTTTTT
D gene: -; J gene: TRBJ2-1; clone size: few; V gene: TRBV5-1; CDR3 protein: CASSQRGSEQFF; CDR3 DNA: TGCGCCAGCAGCCAGAGGGGTTCTGAGCAGTTCTTC
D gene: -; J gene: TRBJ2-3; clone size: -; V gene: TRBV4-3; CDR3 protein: CASSQGRGHPRDTQYF; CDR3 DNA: TGCGCCAGCAGCCAAGGGCGGGGGCACCCCAGAGATACGCAGTATTTT
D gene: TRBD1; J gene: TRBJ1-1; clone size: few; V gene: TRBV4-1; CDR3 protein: CASSLLGQVGNTEAFF; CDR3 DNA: TGCGCCAGCAGCCTTTTGGGACAGGTTGGGAACACTGAAGCTTTCTTT
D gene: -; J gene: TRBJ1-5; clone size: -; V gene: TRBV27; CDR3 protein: CASGSGPSEQPQHF; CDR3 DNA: TGTGCCAGCGGGAGCGGGCCTTCAGAACAGCCCCAGCATTTT
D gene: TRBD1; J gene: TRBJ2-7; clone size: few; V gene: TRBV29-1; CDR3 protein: CSVMPGQGIEQYF; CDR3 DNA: TGCAGCGTGATGCCGGGACAGGGGATCGAGCAGTACTTC
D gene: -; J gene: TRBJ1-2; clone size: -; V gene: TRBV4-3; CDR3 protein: CASSPVANYGYTF; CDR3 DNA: TGCGCCAGCAGCCCGGTGGCTAACTATGGCTACACCTTC
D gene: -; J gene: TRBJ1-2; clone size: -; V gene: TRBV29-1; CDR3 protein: CSVTPRGAKVYGYTF; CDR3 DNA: TGCAGCGTTACCCCGCGGGGGGCGAAGGTCTATGGCTACACCTTC
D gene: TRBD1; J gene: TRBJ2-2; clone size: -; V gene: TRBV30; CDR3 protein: CAWSVRTGTGELFF; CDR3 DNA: TGTGCCTGGAGTGTACGGACAGGCACCGGGGAGCTGTTTTTT
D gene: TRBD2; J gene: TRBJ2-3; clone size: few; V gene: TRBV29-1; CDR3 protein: CSVEFGLDADTQYF; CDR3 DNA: TGCAGCGTTGAATTCGGACTAGACGCAGATACGCAGTATTTT
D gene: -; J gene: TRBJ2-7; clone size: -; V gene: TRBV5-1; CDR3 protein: CASSLKGTSPREYF; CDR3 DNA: TGCGCCAGCAGCCTCAAAGGGACCAGTCCTAGGGAGTACTTC
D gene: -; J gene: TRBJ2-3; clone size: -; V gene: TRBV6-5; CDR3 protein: CASSYSGGTDTQYF; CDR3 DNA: TGTGCCAGCAGTTACTCGGGCGGGACAGATACGCAGTATTTT
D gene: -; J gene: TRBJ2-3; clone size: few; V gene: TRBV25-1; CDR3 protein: CASTSIRGLGDTQYF; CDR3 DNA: TGTGCCAGCACCTCCATACGGGGGCTGGGAGATACGCAGTATTTT
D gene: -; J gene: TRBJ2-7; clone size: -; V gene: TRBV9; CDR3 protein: CASSLGRFGEQYF; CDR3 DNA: TGTGCCAGCAGCTTAGGACGGTTCGGAGAGCAGTACTTC
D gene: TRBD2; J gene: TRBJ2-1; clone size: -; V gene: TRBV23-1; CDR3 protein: CASSHPGLAGGNEQFF; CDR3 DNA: TGCGCCAGCAGTCACCCCGGACTAGCGGGGGGCAATGAGCAGTTCTTC
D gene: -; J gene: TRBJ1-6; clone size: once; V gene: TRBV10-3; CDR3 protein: CAISESQDQDSPLHF; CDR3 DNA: TGTGCCATCAGTGAGTCCCAGGATCAAGATTCACCCCTCCACTTT
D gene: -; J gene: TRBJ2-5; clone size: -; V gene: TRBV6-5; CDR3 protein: CASRIRDGLQETQYF; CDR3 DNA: TGTGCCAGCAGGATCCGGGACGGACTCCAAGAGACCCAGTACTTC
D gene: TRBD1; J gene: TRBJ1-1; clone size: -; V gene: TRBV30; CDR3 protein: CAWGQGTEAFF; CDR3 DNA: TGTGCCTGGGGACAGGGTACTGAAGCTTTCTTT
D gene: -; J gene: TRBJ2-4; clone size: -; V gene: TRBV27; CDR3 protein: CASGWDIQYF; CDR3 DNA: TGTGCCAGCGGGTGGGACATTCAGTACTTC
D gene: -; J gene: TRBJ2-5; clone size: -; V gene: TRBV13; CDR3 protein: CASSLEGTQYF; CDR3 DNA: TGTGCCAGCAGCCTAGAAGGGACCCAGTACTTC
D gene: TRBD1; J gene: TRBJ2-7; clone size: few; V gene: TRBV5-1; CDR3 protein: CASGTGTGGYEQYF; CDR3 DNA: TGCGCCAGCGGGACCGGGACAGGGGGTTACGAGCAGTACTTC